Listed here is a single TCR beta chain. Antigen unknown. The V and J ends lost 1 base and 2 bases respectively, with 9 bases between them. The germline V gene has CDR1 SGHTA and CDR2 FQGNSA. The CDR3 spans 14 residues. The PCR was carried out with 60 Vbeta primers and 13 Jbeta primers. The repertoire was sequenced with immunoSEQ multiplex PCR; TCRdb's copy has only in-frame clones and lacks some. The table has more than 95,000 clones, around 79% seen once. This entry is derived from a study of cytomegalovirus exposure and HLA in healthy donors. The study, taken as a whole, reports: Serostatus for CMV was the only available immune exposure information. The study recorded 164 TCR beta chains that were cytomegalovirus-associated.

The source material was PBMCs. This chain joins TRBV7-2 and TRBJ2-7; TRBD2 might be the D (7 bases). This TCR was sampled from a man in his 60s in good health and CMV-seropositive. The CDR3, as DNA: TGTGCCAGCAGCTTAGAGGGGGGGCCCTACGAGCAGTACTTC. It codes for CASSLEGGPYEQYF.